This T cell receptor (beta chain) is from a study of blood T cell repertoires in COVID-19. Study-level background: Collection of acute and convalescent COVID-19 samples took place in the United States, Italy and Spain.

Germline CDR1 reads MDHEN; CDR2 reads SYDVKM. Trimming left V 8 bases short and J 7 bases short, with 20 bases between. The CDR3 is 14 amino acids. Here immunoSEQ multiplex PCR was the method, and the copy in TCRdb shows in-frame clones only, minus some. The repertoire includes 100,000 to 150,000 clones, roughly four fifths of them detected once, and about 6.3% sits in the top ten. The chain carries TRBV28 and TRBJ1-2, with TRBD1 as a possible D gene (5 bases). Material: peripheral blood. This sequence originates from an elderly man with COVID-19, enrolled during active disease. CDR3 sequence: CASGQGLSKRGYTF. DNA for the CDR3: TGTGCCAGCGGCCAGGGACTTTCTAAGCGTGGCTACACCTTC.